The next 13 T cell receptor beta chains were all read from a single sample in a study of blood T cell repertoires in COVID-19. Method: immunoSEQ multiplex PCR; TCRdb's copy keeps in-frame clones and lacks some. The sample carries 230,000 or so clones, approximately 90% recorded once. Sequences were obtained from PBMCs or T cells enriched from blood (not recorded which). These receptors were collected from a woman in her thirties or forties with acute COVID-19.

This chain uses TRBV12-3 or TRBV12-4 with TRBJ1-2; no definite D call. Trimming removed 9 bases at V and 2 bases at J, with 7 bases between. CDR3 size: 11 residues. The CDR3 bases are TGTGCCAGTGCCGGGAACTATGGCTACACCTTC. As protein: CASAGNYGYTF.

This sequence joins TRBV24-1 and TRBJ1-2, with 9 positions matching TRBD1. After removal of 3 bases from V and 4 bases from J, the junction contained 2 bases not matched to a gene. The CDR3 is 14 residues long. Looked up from germline, CDR1 is KGHDR and CDR2 is SFDVKD. The CDR3 sequence: CATSDHRGLYGYTF. CDR3 DNA: TGTGCCACCAGTGATCACAGGGGGCTCTATGGCTACACCTTC.

The chain employs TRBV7-9 and TRBJ1-4, with 7 bases identical to TRBD1. This CDR3 contains 15 residues. The V gene's germline CDR1 is SEHNR and CDR2 FQNEAQ (reference sequence). V trimming: 4 bases; J trimming: 5 bases; junction bases outside the gene matches: 7. The CDR3 DNA follows: TGTGCCAGCAGCTCCCTGACAGGGACAAATGAAAAACTGTTTTTT. Protein: CASSSLTGTNEKLFF.

The genes are TRBV6-8 and TRBJ1-1; the D is unclear. Germline-derived CDR1 and CDR2 are MNHGY and SAAAGT. V was pared by 0 bases and J by 2 bases, with 13 bases between. This CDR3 has 16 amino acids. The CDR3, as DNA: TGTGCCAGCAGTTACTCGATTAAACATCCAAACACTGAAGCTTTCTTT. Its translation is CASSYSIKHPNTEAFF.

V usage is TRBV3-1 (or the pseudogene TRBV3-2) and J usage is TRBJ2-7; D ambiguous. Looked up from germline, CDR1 is LGHDT and CDR2 is YNNKEL (reference sequence). The ends were cut back, 1 base at V and 7 bases at J, with 20 bases in the middle. This CDR3 is 16 amino acids long. DNA of the CDR3: TGTGCCAGCAGCCAAGGCGTAGACACCCCCTCAGGTGAGCAGTACTTC. As protein: CASSQGVDTPSGEQYF.

V usage is TRBV11-3 and J usage is TRBJ2-5, with 8 nucleotides matching TRBD1. Germline V lookup: CDR1 SGHNT, CDR2 YENEEA. The CDR3 consists of 17 residues. V lost 3 bases and J lost 5; bases outside the gene matches: 14. The CDR3 spells CASSLSRGQGPRETQYF. The CDR3 region has the DNA TGTGCCAGCAGCTTGAGCCGAGGACAGGGTCCCCGGGAGACCCAGTACTTC.

The rearrangement links TRBV18 to TRBJ1-5; 7 bases fit TRBD1. The CDR3 sequence is 15 residues long. Losses at the gene ends were 3 bases for V and 4 bases for J; bases not matched to a gene: 6. Germline V gene data show CDR1 as KGHSH and CDR2 as LQKENI. This chain's CDR3 is CASSPTSGGNQPQHF. The DNA of the CDR3 is TGTGCCAGCTCACCTACGTCAGGGGGGAATCAGCCCCAGCATTTT.

The chain joins TRBV12-3 or TRBV12-4 to TRBJ1-5; 7 bases are shared with TRBD1. After removal of 6 bases from V and 7 bases from J, the junction contained 6 bases not matched to a gene. The CDR3 totals 13 residues. The CDR3 region has the DNA TGTGCCAGCAGCTACTTAGGGGGCCAGCCCCAGCATTTT. Encoded protein: CASSYLGGQPQHF.

V and J are TRBV12-3 or TRBV12-4 and TRBJ2-7, with 10 nucleotides matching TRBD1. The V segment lost 5 bases and the J segment 4 bases; nucleotides outside the gene matches: 2. CDR3 length equals 13 residues. This chain's CDR3 is CASSMDRGYEQYF. The CDR3, as DNA: TGTGCCAGCAGTATGGACAGGGGGTACGAGCAGTACTTC.

V and J are TRBV7-6 and TRBJ1-5; D remains ambiguous. This CDR3 spans 14 amino acids. V was shortened by 1 base and J by 5 bases, with 9 bases between the two germline ends. In germline, CDR1 is SGHVS, CDR2 FNYEAQ. The CDR3 DNA sequence: TGTGCCAGCAGCTTAGAGGTTCGGGATCAGCCCCAGCATTTT. This gives the protein CASSLEVRDQPQHF.

The gene calls are TRBV10-3 and TRBJ2-1; the match to TRBD1 covers 9 bases. The CDR3 spans 16 residues. J was trimmed by 9 bases and V by 0 bases; bases with no gene match: 9. Germline V gene data show CDR1 as ENHRY and CDR2 as SYGVKD. The CDR3 region has the DNA TGTGCCATCAGTGAGTCACCGGGACAGGGTTTTGGTGAGCAGTTCTTC. It translates to CAISESPGQGFGEQFF.

The chain couples TRBV12-3 or TRBV12-4 to TRBJ2-1; 12 bases are shared with TRBD2. This CDR3 region has 13 residues. Losses at the gene ends were 3 bases for V and 12 bases for J; bases not matched to a gene: 3. The CDR3 here is CASSFASGGGQFF. CDR3 bases: TGTGCCAGCAGTTTCGCTAGCGGGGGGGGGCAGTTCTTC.

The chain employs TRBV27 and TRBJ2-5; TRBD1 aligns across 11 bases. Germline assignment: CDR1 MNHEY and CDR2 SMNVEV (reference sequence). The junction had 7 bases not matched to a gene; V was cut back by 5 bases and J by 5 bases. This CDR3 is built from 15 residues. Here the CDR3 DNA reads TGTGCCAGCAGTATCGGACAGGGGGCGCATGAGACCCAGTACTTC. Amino acids: CASSIGQGAHETQYF.